A selection of T cell receptor beta chains follows, all from one sample in a study of shared clonotypes between healthy human individuals. Only in-frame clones appear in the TCRdb table, and some are missing; sequencing was by immunoSEQ multiplex PCR. The table includes 2 million to 2.5 million clones, 85% to 95% detected once. The sequencing input was naive CD4+ T cells sorted from blood. The source is a man between 18 and 29 years old in good health. Both conserved end residues are part of each CDR3. A D gene is named only where the DNA matches it firmly. Clone size appears in some rows only: once, few, many, or a class for an expanded clone.

TRBV27,-,-,TRBJ1-1,TGTGCCAGCACCCCGGGTACAGGGCAATCCACTGAAGCTTTCTTT,CASTPGTGQSTEAFF
TRBV27,TRBD2,-,TRBJ2-5,TGTGCCAGCAGTTTATTTGTAGCGGGCCAAGAGACCCAGTACTTC,CASSLFVAGQETQYF
TRBV7-2,-,-,TRBJ2-5,TGTGCCAGCAGTTCCCCCGGGCTGGGAGAGACCCAGTACTTC,CASSSPGLGETQYF
TRBV18,-,-,TRBJ1-1,TGTGCCAGCTTCACCACCCAGGGCATGAACACTGAAGCTTTCTTT,CASFTTQGMNTEAFF
TRBV10-1,TRBD1,-,TRBJ1-3,TGCGCCAGCGGGGGACAGACGCTCCCTCCTGGAAACACCATATATTTT,CASGGQTLPPGNTIYF
TRBV9,-,-,TRBJ2-3,TGTGCCAGCAGCGTAGTTGGGAAGACAGATACGCAGTATTTT,CASSVVGKTDTQYF
TRBV10-3,-,-,TRBJ1-3,TGTGCCATCAGACCGGACGGGAAATCTGGAAACACCATATATTTT,CAIRPDGKSGNTIYF
TRBV18,-,-,TRBJ1-5,TGTGCCAGCTCACGAGGGACCAACCCTTCAGGGCAGCCCCAGCATTTT,CASSRGTNPSGQPQHF
TRBV30,-,-,TRBJ2-5,TGTGCCTGGAAAGGAGGGGGACCCGAGACCCAGTACTTC,CAWKGGGPETQYF
TRBV7-9,-,-,TRBJ2-7,TGTGCCAGCAGCGGACTGAGGGAGCAGTACTTC,CASSGLREQYF
TRBV5-6,-,-,TRBJ1-2,TGTGCCAGCAGGCGGACTGGAGAGAGTAGCCTCTATGGCTACACCTTC,CASRRTGESSLYGYTF
TRBV18,-,-,TRBJ2-6,TGTGCCAGCTCGCATTCAACCGGTGGGGCCAACGTCCTGACTTTC,CASSHSTGGANVLTF
TRBV10-3,-,-,TRBJ2-3,TGTGCCATCAGTGTTGTGGCTAGCACAGATACGCAGTATTTT,CAISVVASTDTQYF
TRBV2,-,-,TRBJ2-3,TGTGCCAGCAGTGCCCGTCGAGGCGGGAGCACAGATACGCAGTATTTT,CASSARRGGSTDTQYF
TRBV6-5,TRBD1,-,TRBJ2-7,TGTGCCAGCAGAGATCCGGGACAGGGGGCCTACGAGCAGTACTTC,CASRDPGQGAYEQYF
TRBV10-3,-,-,TRBJ2-5,TGTGCCATACAACGGGGCTACCAAGAGACCCAGTACTTC,CAIQRGYQETQYF
TRBV5-1,-,-,TRBJ2-2,TGCGCCAGCAGCTTTAACCTCCCCGGGGAGCTGTTTTTT,CASSFNLPGELFF
TRBV4-3,TRBD2,-,TRBJ2-4,TGCGCCAGCAGCCAAGAACTAGCGGGGGGCACCGTGAAGGTAACCAAAAACATTCAGTACTTC,CASSQELAGGTVKVTKNIQYF
TRBV5-1,TRBD1,-,TRBJ1-4,TGCGCCAGCCGGGACAGGGAAAATGAAAAACTGTTTTTT,CASRDRENEKLFF
TRBV19,TRBD2,-,TRBJ2-7,TGTGCCAGTAGGCTAGCGGGTACCTACGAGCAGTACTTC,CASRLAGTYEQYF
TRBV7-2,-,once,TRBJ2-7,TGTGCCAGCAGCTTAGGCTTGGGACAAGCCTACGAGCAGTACTTC,CASSLGLGQAYEQYF
TRBV5-4,TRBD2,-,TRBJ2-1,TGTGCCAGCAGCTGGGGACTAGAGCAGTTCTTC,CASSWGLEQFF
TRBV5-1,TRBD1,-,TRBJ2-1,TGCGCCAGCAGCCTCGGGACAGGCCGCAACAATGAGCAGTTCTTC,CASSLGTGRNNEQFF
TRBV9,-,-,TRBJ2-7,TGTGCCAGCAGCGCCTACAGGGAAGGCGAGCAGTACTTC,CASSAYREGEQYF
TRBV6-7,TRBD1,-,TRBJ2-7,TGTGCCAGCAGTTATCATCCGTCCGGGACAGGGTGGACAGTGGGTTCCTACGAGCAGTACTTC,CASSYHPSGTGWTVGSYEQYF
TRBV6-5,-,-,TRBJ1-6,TGTGCCAGCAGTTACAACTCACTAACAGGAAATTCACCCCTCCACTTT,CASSYNSLTGNSPLHF
TRBV7-3,-,-,TRBJ2-1,TGTGCCAGCAGCGGCGCCGACAGGGAGCAGTTCTTC,CASSGADREQFF
TRBV18,-,-,TRBJ2-7,TGTGCCAGCTCGGGGCAGGGTGTCCACGAGCAGTACTTC,CASSGQGVHEQYF
TRBV5-4,TRBD1,-,TRBJ1-6,TGTGCCAGCAGCTTGAGGGGGCGCCGATCACCCCTCCACTTT,CASSLRGRRSPLHF
TRBV5-6,-,-,TRBJ1-1,TGTGCCAGCAGCTTGGGAGGGAAGTACACTGAAGCTTTCTTT,CASSLGGKYTEAFF
TRBV10-3,-,-,TRBJ2-7,TGTGCCATCAGTGATGGGTTAGCCCGGTACGAGCAGTACTTC,CAISDGLARYEQYF
TRBV30,-,-,TRBJ1-1,TGTGCCTGGAGTCCGGGGGGGAACACTGAAGCTTTCTTT,CAWSPGGNTEAFF
TRBV6-1,-,-,TRBJ1-4,TGTGCCAGCCAGATCAGGGGAGGCGAAAAACTGTTTTTT,CASQIRGGEKLFF
TRBV7-2,TRBD1,-,TRBJ2-7,TGTGCCAGCAGCTTCCCGGGACAGGGCTACGAGCAGTACTTC,CASSFPGQGYEQYF
TRBV11-3,-,-,TRBJ2-3,TGTGCCAGCAGCTTGAGGGGGACAGATACGCAGTATTTT,CASSLRGTDTQYF
TRBV5-5,-,-,TRBJ1-5,TGTGCCAGCAGCTTGGAGGTGGCGGGGGGCAATCAGCCCCAGCATTTT,CASSLEVAGGNQPQHF
TRBV5-1,-,-,TRBJ1-6,TGCGCCAGCAGCTTGGCCGTCGGCACAACCCTGGGGGGTAATTCACCCCTCCACTTT,CASSLAVGTTLGGNSPLHF
TRBV11-2,TRBD1,-,TRBJ2-3,TGTGCCAGCAGCACCGGGACAGTTCGCACAGATACGCAGTATTTT,CASSTGTVRTDTQYF
TRBV30,-,-,TRBJ2-7,TGTGCCTGGAGTCGGGACCCCACCGCTGACGAGCAGTACTTC,CAWSRDPTADEQYF